This paragraph reports one T cell receptor beta chain. Here immunoSEQ multiplex PCR was the method, and the copy in TCRdb shows in-frame clones only, minus some. The sample includes 100,000 to 150,000 clones, around 94% seen only once; the top ten take about 0.6%. CDR3 length: 18 amino acids. V lost 0 bases to trimming and J lost 3 bases; unmatched junction nucleotides: 9. Germline-derived CDR1 and CDR2 are SGHVS and FQNEAQ. This sample was taken from a study of control samples from healthy donors and cancer patients. The material sequenced was PBMCs. V gene TRBV7-8 combines with J gene TRBJ2-7; TRBD2 matches at 12 bases. The receptor's source is a man of 80 years or more with head and neck cancer. The CDR3 coding sequence is TGTGCCAGCAGCTTAGCGCTAATACTAGCGGGAGGTCGCTACGAGCAGTACTTC. Its translation: CASSLALILAGGRYEQYF. Together with reference TRBV7-8 and TRBJ2-7, the CDR3 gives the full variable domain: GAGVSQSPRYKVAKRGQDVALRCDPISGHVSLFWYQQALGQGPEFLTYFQNEAQLDKSGLPSDRFFAERPEGSVSTLKIQRTQQEDSAVYLCASSLALILAGGRYEQYFGPGTRLTVT.